This T cell receptor (beta chain) was identified in a study of blood T cell repertoires in COVID-19 (dated by TCRdb to about 2020). Background for the entire study: Samples from collaborators originated in the United States, Italy and Spain and spanned both the acute and convalescent phases of COVID-19. The dataset comprised deeply sampled blood TCRbeta repertoires from subjects exposed to, actively infected with, or recovered from COVID-19. The material from the prospective study consisted of cDNA or gDNA derived from T cells, B-cell-depleted T cells, or PBMCs. Where available, HLA class I and class II types were obtained from metadata supplied by the sample provider rather than from assay-based typing. The repertoires were released in a freely available public database meant as a resource for research on the immune response to SARS-CoV-2. Nearly every sample came with metadata listing a de-identified subject ID, COVID-19 status, age in years and sex. Samples came from the ongoing ImmuneRACE study (first 160 participants) plus 1,254 subjects from 6 global collaborators.

Overall study outcomes, separate from this receptor: The quantity of clinical and demographic metadata differed by source and by participant and was supplied without curation.

TCRbeta CDR3 regions were amplified from genomic DNA by means of the immunoSEQ Assay, a bias-controlled multiplex PCR. The study's processing was this. The number of nucleated cells in each sample was estimated by amplification of reference gene primers within the assay. To quantify the absolute abundance of each unique TCRbeta CDR3 rearrangement, sequence reads were collapsed and filtered. Productive Simpson clonality was computed per sample as the square root of Simpson's diversity index over productive rearrangements. TCRdb limited this immuneACCESS table to in-frame rearrangements with V and J called. A share of clones is missing; checked studies link under half to unresolved V genes, and the rest is unexplained. V, J and clone size are those of that table, while D and trimming were read from the DNA. The sample records about 100,000 clones, approximately 81% of which are singletons. The top ten hold about 13% of the sample.

With respect to this clone: This receptor's antigen is unknown. It has no much larger one-base neighbor in the sample; base qualities were not kept.

From cysteine to phenylalanine, the CDR3 is 15 amino acids long. Of the read, only the CDR3 DNA is kept; its 45 bases are in frame from base 1. The germline V gene (reference sequence) specifies MNHEY as CDR1 and SMNVEV as CDR2. V sheds 1 base and J sheds 6 bases, leaving 16 bases between their ends. Collaborating institutions collected whole blood in K2EDTA tubes following their own protocols. For TCRbeta analysis, collaborators shipped samples in one of three forms: frozen whole blood, isolated PBMCs, or DNA extracted from either of those sample types. The TCR comes from a human donor in a cohort sampled during active COVID-19. The chain couples TRBV27 to TRBJ2-7; the best D guess is TRBD2, with 6 bases matching. Sequenced: peripheral blood. The CDR3 region: CASSLYGAPGVEQYF. DNA sequence: TGTGCCAGCAGTTTATACGGGGCCCCGGGGGTCGAGCAGTACTTC.